This T cell receptor (beta chain) derives from a study of blood T cell repertoires in COVID-19. Study as a whole: Sources were T cells, B-cell-depleted T cells, or PBMCs; the material itself was cDNA or gDNA.

Clones were sequenced by immunoSEQ multiplex PCR, and TCRdb holds only the in-frame ones, with some missing. The data show approximately 210,000 clones, under 85% seen once. The CDR3 totals 16 residues. CDR1 and CDR2 from the germline V gene are KGHSH and LQKENI. Trimming at V came to 5 bases and at J to 0 bases, leaving 6 bases not matched to a gene. This TCR was sampled from a woman of 80 years or more with COVID-19, enrolled during active disease. The chain couples TRBV18 to TRBJ1-4; the match to TRBD1 covers 7 bases. Sequencing used peripheral blood. The CDR3, as DNA: TGTGCCAGCTCATTTGGACAGGCGACAACTAATGAAAAACTGTTTTTT. Translated, it gives CASSFGQATTNEKLFF.